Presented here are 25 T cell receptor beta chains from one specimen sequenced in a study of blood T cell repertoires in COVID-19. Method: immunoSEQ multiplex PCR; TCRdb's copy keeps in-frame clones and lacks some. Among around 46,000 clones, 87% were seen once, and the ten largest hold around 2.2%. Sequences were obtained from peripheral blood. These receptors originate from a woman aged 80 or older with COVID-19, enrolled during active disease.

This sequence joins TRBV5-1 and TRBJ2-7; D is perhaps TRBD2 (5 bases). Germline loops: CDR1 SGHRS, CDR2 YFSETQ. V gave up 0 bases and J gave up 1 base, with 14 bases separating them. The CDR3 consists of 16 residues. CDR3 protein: CASSLGGSGYSYEQYF. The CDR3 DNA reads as TGCGCCAGCAGCTTGGGGGGAAGCGGTTATTCCTACGAGCAGTACTTC.

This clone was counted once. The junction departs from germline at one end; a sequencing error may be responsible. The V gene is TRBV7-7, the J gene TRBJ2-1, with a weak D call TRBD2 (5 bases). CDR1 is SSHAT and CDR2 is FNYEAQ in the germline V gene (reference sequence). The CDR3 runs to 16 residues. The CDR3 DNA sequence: TGTGCTAGCAGCTTAGCGCTCACGGTCCCCTACAATGAGCAGTTCTTC. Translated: CASSLALTVPYNEQFF.

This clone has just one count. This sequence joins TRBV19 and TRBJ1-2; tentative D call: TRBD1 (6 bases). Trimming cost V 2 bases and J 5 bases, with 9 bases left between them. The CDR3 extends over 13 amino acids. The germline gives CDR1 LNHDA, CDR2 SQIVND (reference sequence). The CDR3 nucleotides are TGTGCCAGTAGTATAAAGGGGGTGTATGGCTACACCTTC. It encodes CASSIKGVYGYTF.

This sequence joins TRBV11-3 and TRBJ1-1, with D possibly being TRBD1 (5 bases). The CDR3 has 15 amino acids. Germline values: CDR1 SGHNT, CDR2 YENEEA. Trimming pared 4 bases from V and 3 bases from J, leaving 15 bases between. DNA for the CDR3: TGTGCCAGCAGCTCACGAGGAGGGGACGACACTGAAGCTTTCTTT. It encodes CASSSRGGDDTEAFF.

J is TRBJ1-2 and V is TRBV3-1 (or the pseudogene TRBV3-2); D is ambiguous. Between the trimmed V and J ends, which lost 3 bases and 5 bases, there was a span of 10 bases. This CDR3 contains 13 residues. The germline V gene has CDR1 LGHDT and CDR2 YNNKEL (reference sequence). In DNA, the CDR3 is TGTGCCAGCAGCCAGGAGCAACGGTATGGCTACACCTTC. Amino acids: CASSQEQRYGYTF.

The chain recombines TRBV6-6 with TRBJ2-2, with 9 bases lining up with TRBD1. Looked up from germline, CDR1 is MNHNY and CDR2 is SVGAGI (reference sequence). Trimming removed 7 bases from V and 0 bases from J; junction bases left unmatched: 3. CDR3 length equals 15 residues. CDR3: CASKTGGSNTGELFF. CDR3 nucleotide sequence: TGTGCCAGCAAAACAGGGGGCTCGAACACCGGGGAGCTGTTTTTT.

The chain's CDR3 is CASSETGLNNQPQHF. CDR3 bases: TGTGCCAGCAGTGAGACAGGGTTGAACAATCAGCCCCAGCATTTT. The rearrangement joins TRBV6-1 to TRBJ1-5, with 7 bases that match TRBD1. The junction had 5 bases not matched to a gene; V was cut back by 3 bases and J by 3 bases. Looked up from germline, CDR1 is MNHNS and CDR2 is SASEGT. This CDR3 region has 15 residues.

The CDR3 loop reads CASSEHKLAGVETQYF. The CDR3 DNA reads as TGTGCCAGCAGTGAACATAAACTAGCGGGAGTGGAGACCCAGTACTTC. V gene TRBV2 combines with J gene TRBJ2-5, with 11 bases lining up with TRBD2. Germline-derived CDR1 and CDR2 are SNHLY and FYNNEI. This CDR3 has 16 residues. After removal of 2 bases from V and 5 bases from J, the junction contained 7 bases not matched to a gene.

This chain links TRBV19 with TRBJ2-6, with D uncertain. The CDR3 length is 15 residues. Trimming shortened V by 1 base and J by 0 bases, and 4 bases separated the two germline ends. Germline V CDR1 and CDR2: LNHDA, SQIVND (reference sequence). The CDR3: CASSIGSSGANVLTF. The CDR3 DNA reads TGTGCCAGTAGTATAGGGAGCTCTGGGGCCAACGTCCTGACTTTC.

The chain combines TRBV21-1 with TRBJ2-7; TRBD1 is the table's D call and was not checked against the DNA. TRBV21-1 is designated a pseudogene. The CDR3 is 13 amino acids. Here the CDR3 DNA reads TGTGCCAGCAGCATGGGACAGGGGCCATTTGAGTACTTC. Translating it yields CASSMGQGPFEYF.

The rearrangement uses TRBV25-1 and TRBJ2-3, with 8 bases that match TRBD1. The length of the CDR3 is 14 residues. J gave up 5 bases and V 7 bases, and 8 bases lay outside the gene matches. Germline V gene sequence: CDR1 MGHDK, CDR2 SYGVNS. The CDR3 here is CASITGGGGDTQYF. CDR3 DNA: TGTGCCAGCATCACAGGGGGAGGAGGAGATACGCAGTATTTT.

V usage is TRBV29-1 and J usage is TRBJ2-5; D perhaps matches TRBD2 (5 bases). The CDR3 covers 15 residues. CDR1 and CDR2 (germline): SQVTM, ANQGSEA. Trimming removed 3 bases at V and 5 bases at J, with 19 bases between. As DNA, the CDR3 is TGCAGCGTTGAGATGTTAGCGACGCTAGGGGAGACCCAGTACTTC. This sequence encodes CSVEMLATLGETQYF.

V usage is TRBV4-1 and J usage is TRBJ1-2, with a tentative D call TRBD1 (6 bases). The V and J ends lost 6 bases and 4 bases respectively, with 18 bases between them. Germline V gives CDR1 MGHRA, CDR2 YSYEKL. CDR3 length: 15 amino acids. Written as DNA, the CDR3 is TGCGCCAGCAGTCCCCGGTTCGGGGACATCTATGGCTACACCTTC. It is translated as CASSPRFGDIYGYTF.

CDR3 sequence reads: CASSIRDRDGNEQFF. In DNA, the CDR3 is TGTGCCAGTAGTATCCGGGACAGGGACGGCAATGAGCAGTTCTTC. The chain combines TRBV19 with TRBJ2-1; 9 bases agree with TRBD1. The junction had 6 bases not matched to a gene; V was cut back by 3 bases and J by 6 bases. In germline, CDR1 is LNHDA, CDR2 SQIVND (reference sequence). The CDR3 runs to 15 residues. Using reference TRBV19 and TRBJ2-1 for the parts outside the CDR3, the full variable domain is DGGITQSPKYLFRKEGQNVTLSCEQNLNHDAMYWYRQDPGQGLRLIYYSQIVNDFQKGDIAEGYSVSREKKESFPLTVTSAQKNPTAFYLCASSIRDRDGNEQFFGPGTRLTVL.

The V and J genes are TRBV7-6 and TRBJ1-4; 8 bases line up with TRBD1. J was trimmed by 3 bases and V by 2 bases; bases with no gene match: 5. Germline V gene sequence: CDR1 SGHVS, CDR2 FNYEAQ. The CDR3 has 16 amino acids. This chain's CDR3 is CASSLRSTGANEKLFF. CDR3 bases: TGTGCCAGCAGCTTACGCTCGACAGGGGCTAATGAAAAACTGTTTTTT.

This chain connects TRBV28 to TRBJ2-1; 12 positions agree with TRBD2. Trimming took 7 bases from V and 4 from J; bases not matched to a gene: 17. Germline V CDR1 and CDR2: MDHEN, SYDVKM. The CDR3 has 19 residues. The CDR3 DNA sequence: TGTGCCAGCACCCGCTCCCAAGGGGCTAGCGGGAGGGTTTACAATGAGCAGTTCTTC. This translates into CASTRSQGASGRVYNEQFF.

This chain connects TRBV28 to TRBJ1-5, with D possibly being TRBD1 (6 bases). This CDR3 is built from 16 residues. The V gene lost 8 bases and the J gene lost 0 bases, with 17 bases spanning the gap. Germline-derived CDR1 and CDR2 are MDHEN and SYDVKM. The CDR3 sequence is CASENRQALSNQPQHF. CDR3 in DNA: TGTGCCAGCGAAAACCGACAGGCCCTTAGCAATCAGCCCCAGCATTTT.

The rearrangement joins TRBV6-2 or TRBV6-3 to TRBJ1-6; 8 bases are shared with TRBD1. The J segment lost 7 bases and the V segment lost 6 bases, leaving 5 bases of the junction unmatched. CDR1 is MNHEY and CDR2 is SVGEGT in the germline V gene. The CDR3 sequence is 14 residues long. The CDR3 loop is CASSRTGRNSPLHF. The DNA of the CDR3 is TGTGCCAGCAGCCGGACAGGGCGGAATTCACCCCTCCACTTT.

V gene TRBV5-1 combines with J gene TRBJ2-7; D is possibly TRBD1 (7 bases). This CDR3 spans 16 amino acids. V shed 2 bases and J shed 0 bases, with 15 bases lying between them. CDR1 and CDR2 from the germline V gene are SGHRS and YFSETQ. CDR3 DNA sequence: TGCGCCAGCAGCTTCGGAGGGACAGCCTCCTCCTACGAGCAGTACTTC. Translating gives CASSFGGTASSYEQYF.

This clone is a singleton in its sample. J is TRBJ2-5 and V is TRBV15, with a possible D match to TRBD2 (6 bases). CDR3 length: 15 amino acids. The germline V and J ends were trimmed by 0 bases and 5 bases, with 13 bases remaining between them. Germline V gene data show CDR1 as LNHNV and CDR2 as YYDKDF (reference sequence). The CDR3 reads CATSRDHGGKETQYF. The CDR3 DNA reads TGTGCCACCAGCAGAGATCATGGAGGGAAGGAGACCCAGTACTTC.

Here the CDR3 DNA reads TGTGCCAGCAGCGCCCGACAGGAGATTAATTCACCCCTCCACTTT. Protein: CASSARQEINSPLHF. V gene TRBV21-1 combines with J gene TRBJ1-6; TRBD1 is the table's D call, not checked against the DNA. TRBV21-1 is reported as a pseudogene. The CDR3 runs to 15 residues.

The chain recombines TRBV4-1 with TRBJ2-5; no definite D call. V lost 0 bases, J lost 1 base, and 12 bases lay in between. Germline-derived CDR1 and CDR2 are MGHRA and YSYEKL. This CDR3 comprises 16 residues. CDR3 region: CASSQDSGLSQETQYF. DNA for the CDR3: TGCGCCAGCAGCCAAGATAGTGGTCTGAGCCAAGAGACCCAGTACTTC.

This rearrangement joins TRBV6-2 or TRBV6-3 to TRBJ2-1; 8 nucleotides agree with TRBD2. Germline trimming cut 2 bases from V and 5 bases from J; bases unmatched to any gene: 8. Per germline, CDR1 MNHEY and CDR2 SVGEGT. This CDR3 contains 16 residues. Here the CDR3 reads CASSYVGLAKDNEQFF. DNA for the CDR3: TGTGCCAGCAGTTACGTCGGACTAGCTAAGGACAATGAGCAGTTCTTC.

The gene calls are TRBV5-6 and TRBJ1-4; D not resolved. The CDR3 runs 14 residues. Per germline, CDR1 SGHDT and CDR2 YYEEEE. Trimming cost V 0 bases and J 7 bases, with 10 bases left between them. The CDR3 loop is CASSLVPGGEKLFF. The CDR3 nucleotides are TGTGCCAGCAGCTTGGTCCCCGGTGGTGAAAAACTGTTTTTT.

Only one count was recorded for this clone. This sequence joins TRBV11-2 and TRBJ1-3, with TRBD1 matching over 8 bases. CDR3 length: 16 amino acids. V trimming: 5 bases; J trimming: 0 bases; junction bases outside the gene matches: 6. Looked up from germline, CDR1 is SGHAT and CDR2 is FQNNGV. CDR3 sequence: CASSPDRAFSGNTIYF. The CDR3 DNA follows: TGTGCCAGCAGCCCGGACAGGGCCTTCTCTGGAAACACCATATATTTT.